This T cell receptor beta chain was observed in a study of radiation and T cells in renal cell carcinoma. Time point: blood 2 weeks post-SBRT. Treatment defined: 15 Gy SBRT to primary tumor, nephrectomy 4 weeks later. The length of the CDR3 is 15 residues. Germline V lookup: CDR1 MNHEY, CDR2 SMNVEV (reference sequence). Trimming at V came to 2 bases and at J to 2 bases, leaving 3 bases not matched to a gene. Profiling relied on immunoSEQ multiplex PCR, and the TCRdb table lists in-frame clones only, not all of them. Of more than 100,000 clones listed, approximately 90% are singletons. The rearrangement uses TRBV27 and TRBJ2-1, with TRBD1 matching over 7 bases. The clonotype comes from a woman aged 70-85 years with renal cell carcinoma. Material: blood, obtained from a patient whose treatment included radiotherapy and nephrectomy. The CDR3 reads CASSLEGQPYNEQFF. CDR3 sequence (DNA): TGTGCCAGCAGTTTAGAGGGACAGCCCTACAATGAGCAGTTCTTC.